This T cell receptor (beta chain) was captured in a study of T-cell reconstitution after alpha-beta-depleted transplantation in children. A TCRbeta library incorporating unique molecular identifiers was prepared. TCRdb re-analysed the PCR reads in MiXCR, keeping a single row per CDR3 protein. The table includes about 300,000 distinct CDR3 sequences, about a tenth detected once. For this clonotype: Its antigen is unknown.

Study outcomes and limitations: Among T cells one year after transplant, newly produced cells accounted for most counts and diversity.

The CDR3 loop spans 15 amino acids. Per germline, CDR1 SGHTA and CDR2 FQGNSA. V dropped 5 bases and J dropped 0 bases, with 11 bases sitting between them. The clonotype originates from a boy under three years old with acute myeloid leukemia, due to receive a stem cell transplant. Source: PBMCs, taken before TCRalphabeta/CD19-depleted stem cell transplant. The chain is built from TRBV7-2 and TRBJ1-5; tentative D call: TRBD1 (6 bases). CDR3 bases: TGTGCCAGCAGCCCTTGGGACAATAGCAATCAGCCCCAGCATTTT. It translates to CASSPWDNSNQPQHF.